This TCR beta chain was identified in a study of T cells in Graves' hyperthyroidism and ophthalmopathy. Amplification yielded TCR beta CDR3 regions, with RNA transcripts as the source. TCR CDR3 regions were first amplified by RT-PCR with HTBI primers. TCRdb fed the multiplex PCR reads into MiXCR, producing one record per CDR3 protein. The table records about 640,000 distinct CDR3 sequences, around 20% of them present only once. The sequenced material came from blood. This TCR was recovered from a man aged 25-40 years with Graves' ophthalmopathy.

Here the CDR3 DNA reads TGCGCCAGCAGCCCCAAAGGGTTTTCAGAAGAGACCCAGTACTTC. As protein: CASSPKGFSEETQYF. The chain couples TRBV4-1 to TRBJ2-5; D call uncertain. Germline V lookup: CDR1 MGHRA, CDR2 YSYEKL. This CDR3 has 15 residues. V lost 4 bases, J lost 3 bases, and 15 bases lay in between.